This T cell receptor (beta chain) is drawn from a study of OX40 agonist ivuxolimab in advanced cancers. Context from the whole study: Ivuxolimab was an agonistic, fully human IgG2 monoclonal antibody directed against OX40 (CD134), a costimulatory receptor. The paper describes the monotherapy dose-escalation part (N of about 47 patients) of the phase I trial of ivuxolimab. Peripheral TCRbeta sequencing aimed to test whether ivuxolimab altered TCR sequence diversity and caused clonal T-cell expansion. Prior anti-PD-1, anti-PD-L1 or anti-CTLA-4 therapy was permitted, and 35% to 40% of dose-escalation patients had received checkpoint inhibitors. In the dose-escalation cohort, approximately 83% of patients were male, and the mean age was 60 years with a range of about 23 to 79. Intravenous ivuxolimab was administered to patients every 2 weeks at six dose levels: 0.01, 0.1, 0.3, 1.5, 3 and 10 mg/kg. Three dose-escalation patients achieved partial responses, one with hepatocellular carcinoma and two with cutaneous melanoma. Of the approximately 53 patients in dose escalation, around 19 had hepatocellular carcinoma, some 15 had melanoma, 9 had renal cell carcinoma and 9 had head and neck cancer. General conclusions and limits of the study: In the 0.1-3.0 mg/kg groups, partial responders had among the lowest normalized peripheral clonal expansion, particularly in CD8+ T cells. The antigen specificity of the peripheral T cells that underwent clonal expansion was not determined. At doses of 0.1 to 3.0 mg/kg, clonal expansion of both CD4+ and CD8+ T cells in blood was seen between baseline and week 6. Low levels of normalized T-cell clonal expansion were also seen in some nonresponding patients. After ivuxolimab, expanded clones were on average more numerous among CD8+ T cells than among CD4+ T cells.

Genomic DNA was isolated from the sorted cells so that the TCRbeta CDR3 region could be sequenced. TCRbeta CDR3 regions were sequenced using the immunoSEQ Assay. TCRdb mirrors the immuneACCESS table, restricted to in-frame sequences. Some clones are absent from its copies; in checked studies, under half trace to an unresolved V gene, and the reason for the others is unknown. Across this sample there are some 78,000 clones, with 85% to 90% seen only once. The ten largest clones capture about 0.89% of the sample. In the germline V gene, CDR1 corresponds to SGHNT and CDR2 to YENEEA. Including cysteine and phenylalanine, the CDR3 has 15 amino acids. Only CDR3 DNA remains: 45 bases, in frame from the first base. V lost 5 bases and J lost 5 bases; the stretch between them is 18 bases long. Patients with a history of autoimmune disease or receiving systemic immunosuppression were excluded from the trial. Peripheral blood for TCR sequencing was drawn from every dose cohort at baseline, at cycle 4 day 1 and at cycle 7 day 1. Samples came from an open-label, multicenter, first-in-human phase I dose-escalation trial of ivuxolimab. The trial enrolled adults with locally advanced or metastatic head and neck squamous cell, hepatocellular, melanoma or renal cell carcinoma. CD4+ and CD8+ T cells were sorted separately from peripheral blood before TCR sequencing.

With respect to this clone: It lacks a known antigen. Base qualities are missing; no much larger clone stands one base away.

The sample consisted of CD4+ or CD8+ T cells sorted from blood, taken in a trial of the OX40 agonist ivuxolimab. The chain is assembled from TRBV11-3 and TRBJ2-5; the D gene is possibly TRBD2, with 7 bases matching. This receptor was taken from an adult with an advanced solid tumor such as melanoma, head and neck, liver or kidney cancer. The nucleotide sequence reads TGTGCCAGCAGCCAGGGGCGGGGGCCCTCGGAGACCCAGTACTTC. The translation is CASSQGRGPSETQYF.